The present TCR beta chain was sequenced within a study of blood T cells in healthy people across ages. Study observations and caveats: One million T cells yielded diversity estimates that were considered underestimates. The study found more naive CD4+ cells and higher diversity in long-lived than aged donors.

Details on this clonotype: What it recognizes is unknown.

The CDR3 runs 12 residues. Germline loops: CDR1 DFQATT, CDR2 SNEGSKA (reference sequence). Trimming took off 3 bases at V and 11 bases at J, with 16 bases between the two ends. The authors ran a second PCR of 7 to 11 cycles using a sample-barcoded 5' primer and a J-beta primer mix. TCRdb re-called the 5' RACE reads with MiXCR, one entry per CDR3 protein. The sample contains 540,000 or so distinct CDR3 sequences, roughly a quarter of which appear only once. At least 7 million PBMCs were isolated per sample. This rearrangement joins TRBV20-1 to TRBJ1-1; D not resolved. The origin of this receptor is a woman in her 70s in good health. Sequenced sample: blood. The CDR3 protein is CSASASPGSAFF. DNA for the CDR3: TGCAGTGCTAGCGCAAGTCCGGGTTCCGCTTTCTTT.